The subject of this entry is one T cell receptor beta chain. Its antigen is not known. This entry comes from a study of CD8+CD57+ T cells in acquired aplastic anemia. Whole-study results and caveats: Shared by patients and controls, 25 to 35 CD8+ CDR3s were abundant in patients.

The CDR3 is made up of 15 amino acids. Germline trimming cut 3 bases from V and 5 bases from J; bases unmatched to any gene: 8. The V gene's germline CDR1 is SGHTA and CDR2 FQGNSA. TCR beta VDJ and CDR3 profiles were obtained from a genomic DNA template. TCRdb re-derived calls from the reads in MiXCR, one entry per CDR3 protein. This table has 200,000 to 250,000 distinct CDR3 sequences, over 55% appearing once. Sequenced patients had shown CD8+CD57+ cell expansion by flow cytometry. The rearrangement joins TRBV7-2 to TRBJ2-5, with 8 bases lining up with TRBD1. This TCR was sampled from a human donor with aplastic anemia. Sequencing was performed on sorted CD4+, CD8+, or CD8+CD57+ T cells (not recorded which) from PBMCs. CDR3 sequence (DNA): TGTGCCAGCAGCTTGCGGACAGGGATGTTGGAGACCCAGTACTTC. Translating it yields CASSLRTGMLETQYF.